This paragraph reports one TCR beta chain. Data came from immunoSEQ multiplex PCR; TCRdb stores just in-frame clones and leaves some out. Here the sample spans around 200,000 clones, 75% to 85% being singletons. This record belongs to a study of blood T cell repertoires in COVID-19. The clonotype originates from a woman under 40 with COVID-19, enrolled during active disease. The specimen was peripheral blood.

The CDR3 DNA reads as TGCGCCAGCAGCCAAGAGGGAAGGGAGGGCGACACCGGGGAGCTGTTTTTT. This gives the protein CASSQEGREGDTGELFF. V and J are TRBV4-3 and TRBJ2-2; 7 bases are shared with TRBD2. V dropped 0 bases and J dropped 3; count of bases not matched to a gene: 7. CDR1 and CDR2 from the germline V gene are LGHNA and YSLEER. The CDR3 runs to 17 residues.